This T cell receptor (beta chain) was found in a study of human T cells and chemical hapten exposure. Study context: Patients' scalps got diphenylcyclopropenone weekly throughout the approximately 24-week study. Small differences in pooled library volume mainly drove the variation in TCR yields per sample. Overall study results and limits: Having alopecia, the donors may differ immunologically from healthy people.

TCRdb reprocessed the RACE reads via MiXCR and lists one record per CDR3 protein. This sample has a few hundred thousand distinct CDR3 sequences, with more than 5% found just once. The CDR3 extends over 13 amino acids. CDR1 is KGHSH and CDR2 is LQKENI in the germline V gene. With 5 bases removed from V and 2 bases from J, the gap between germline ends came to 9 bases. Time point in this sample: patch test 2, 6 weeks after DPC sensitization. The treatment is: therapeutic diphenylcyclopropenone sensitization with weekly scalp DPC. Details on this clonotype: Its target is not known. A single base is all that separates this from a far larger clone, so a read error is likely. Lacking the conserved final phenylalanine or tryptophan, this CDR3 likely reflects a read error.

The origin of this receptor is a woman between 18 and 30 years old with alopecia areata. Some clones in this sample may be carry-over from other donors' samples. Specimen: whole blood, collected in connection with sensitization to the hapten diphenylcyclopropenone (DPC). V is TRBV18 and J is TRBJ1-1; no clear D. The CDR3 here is CASSSRGNTEAFS. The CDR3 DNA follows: TGTGCCAGCTCATCGAGAGGTAACACTGAAGCTTTCTCT.